A selection of T cell receptor beta chains follows, all from one sample in a study of cytomegalovirus exposure and HLA in healthy donors. This table comes from immunoSEQ multiplex PCR, and its TCRdb copy is limited to in-frame clones, with some not included. The data contain 120,000 or so clones, around two thirds of them singletons. Sample: PBMCs. These receptors were obtained from a woman between 40 and 55 years old in good health and CMV-seropositive. The CDR3 runs from the conserved cysteine through the conserved F or W. D genes are given only for firm matches. Clone size appears in some rows only: once, few, many, or a class for an expanded clone.

v_call	clone_size	d_call	j_call	cdr3_aa	cdr3_nt
TRBV4-1	-	TRBD1	TRBJ1-1	CASSQDRVNTEAFF	TGTGCCAGCAGCCAAGACAGGGTCAACACTGAAGCTTTCTTT
TRBV6-4	many	-	TRBJ1-1	CASSPGGENTEAFF	TGTGCCAGCAGCCCCGGGGGTGAGAACACTGAAGCTTTCTTT
TRBV20-1	-	-	TRBJ2-5	CSALGGKTQYF	TGCAGTGCCCTTGGGGGGAAGACCCAGTACTTC
TRBV28	-	-	TRBJ2-7	CASSLDRFYEQYF	TGTGCCAGCAGTTTAGACAGATTCTACGAGCAGTACTTC
TRBV7-3	-	TRBD1	TRBJ2-3	CASSTTGGGSTDTQYF	TGTGCCAGCAGCACGACAGGGGGCGGGAGCACAGATACGCAGTATTTT
TRBV5-1	few	TRBD1	TRBJ2-5	CASSLRTGFQETQYF	TGCGCCAGCAGCCTGCGGACAGGGTTCCAAGAGACCCAGTACTTC
TRBV7-9	-	-	TRBJ2-2	CATSSAGELFF	TGTGCCACCTCGTCCGCCGGGGAGCTGTTTTTT
TRBV6-6	-	-	TRBJ2-7	CASSYSGGEQYF	TGTGCCAGCAGTTACTCGGGGGGCGAGCAGTACTTC
TRBV29-1	few	TRBD1	TRBJ1-2	CSVDGTGGVGYTF	TGCAGCGTTGACGGGACAGGGGGCGTTGGCTACACCTTC
TRBV6-5	few	TRBD1	TRBJ2-7	CASSYSRGITYEQYF	TGTGCCAGCAGTTACTCCAGGGGGATCACCTACGAGCAGTACTTC
TRBV7-9	once	-	TRBJ1-1	CASSSATGLGTEAFF	TGTGCCAGCAGCTCAGCCACAGGGCTGGGCACTGAAGCTTTCTTT
TRBV5-4	-	-	TRBJ2-3	CASSSSKVRGASTDTQYF	TGTGCCAGCAGCTCTTCTAAGGTCCGGGGGGCAAGCACAGATACGCAGTATTTT
TRBV14	-	-	TRBJ2-7	CASSRELGPLHEQYF	TGTGCCAGCAGCCGCGAACTAGGACCGCTACACGAGCAGTACTTC
TRBV29-1	-	TRBD1	TRBJ1-3	CSVVGFKGQGATNSGNTIYF	TGCAGCGTTGTTGGATTCAAGGGACAGGGGGCAACTAACTCTGGAAACACCATATATTTT